A single sample gave rise to the 10 T cell receptor beta chains below, sequenced in a study of CD8 T cells in Susac syndrome. An input of roughly 0.5 to 1 ug of RNA was subjected to reverse transcription using random hexamers. TCRdb reprocessed the immunoSEQ multiplex PCR reads with MiXCR, giving one entry per CDR3 protein. The sample lists under 200,000 distinct CDR3 sequences, 90% to 97% occurring once. Sequencing was performed on CD4+ T cells from PBMCs. Receptors were obtained from a human donor with Susac syndrome.

J is TRBJ2-5 and V is TRBV4-2, with a weak D call TRBD2 (6 bases). Germline CDR1 LGHNA, CDR2 YNFKEQ. The CDR3 is 16 residues long. With 0 bases removed from V and 5 bases from J, the gap between germline ends came to 16 bases. This chain's CDR3 is CASSQDRGGTPETQYF. DNA for the CDR3: TGTGCCAGCAGCCAAGACCGTGGCGGGACCCCGGAGACCCAGTACTTC.

V usage is TRBV6-6 and J usage is TRBJ2-5, with D possibly TRBD2 on 5 matching bases. V gave up 5 bases and J gave up 5 bases, with 15 bases separating them. The CDR3 runs 14 residues. Germline V gene sequence: CDR1 MNHNY, CDR2 SVGAGI (reference sequence). The CDR3 DNA sequence: TGTGCCAGCAGTGAGGGTAGGAGTTGGGAGACCCAGTACTTC. Amino acid sequence: CASSEGRSWETQYF.

This sequence joins TRBV7-2 and TRBJ1-2; D gene uncertain. The CDR3 has 13 amino acids. Trimming removed 5 bases at V and 2 bases at J, with 9 bases between. Germline V gives CDR1 SGHTA, CDR2 FQGNSA. The CDR3 is CASSLQTNYGYTF. The CDR3 DNA reads TGTGCCAGCAGCCTCCAAACCAACTATGGCTACACCTTC. The entire variable domain, with the rest obtained from reference TRBV7-2 and TRBJ1-2, is as follows: GAGVSQSPSNKVTEKGKDVELRCDPISGHTALYWYRQSLGQGLEFLIYFQGNSAPDKSGLPSDRFSAERTGGSVSTLTIQRTQQEDSAVYLCASSLQTNYGYTFGSGTRLTVV.

This sequence joins TRBV29-1 and TRBJ1-2; D may be TRBD1 (6 bases). The CDR3 extends over 10 amino acids. V lost 3 bases, J lost 8 bases, and 7 bases lay in between. Germline CDR1 is SQVTM and CDR2 is ANQGSEA. CDR3 amino acids: CSVDQGGYTF. The CDR3 DNA reads as TGCAGCGTTGATCAGGGGGGCTACACCTTC. The variable domain in full, with the rest retrieved from reference TRBV29-1 and TRBJ1-2, is SAVISQKPSRDICQRGTSLTIQCQVDSQVTMMFWYRQQPGQSLTLIATANQGSEATYESGFVIDKFPISRPNLTFSTLTVSNMSPEDSSIYLCSVDQGGYTFGSGTRLTVV.

This chain uses TRBV3-1 with TRBJ1-6; D gene ambiguous. Germline V gene lookup returns CDR1 LGHDT and CDR2 YNNKEL (reference sequence). V lost 1 base, J lost 8 bases, and 6 bases lay in between. This CDR3 is 13 amino acids long. The CDR3 nucleotides read TGTGCCAGCAGCCAAGCCAGAGATTCACCCCTCCACTTT. Its translation: CASSQARDSPLHF.

The chain employs TRBV29-1 and TRBJ1-1, with D hard to call. The V end lost 4 bases, the J end lost 4 bases, and 4 bases lay between the germline ends. This CDR3 region has 10 residues. CDR1 and CDR2 (germline): SQVTM, ANQGSEA. The CDR3 sequence: CSVVLTEAFF. In nucleotides, the CDR3 is TGCAGCGTTGTCCTCACTGAAGCTTTCTTT.

V and J are TRBV28 and TRBJ1-1, with no clear D. Trimming stripped 9 bases from V and 9 bases from J, with 11 bases between. This CDR3 comprises 10 residues. CDR1 is MDHEN and CDR2 is SYDVKM in the germline V gene. In DNA, the CDR3 is TGTGCCAGTCAGAGAGCGCAAGCTTTCTTT. Translation: CASQRAQAFF.

The chain is built from TRBV12-3 or TRBV12-4 and TRBJ1-5, with D unclear. V gave up 1 base and J gave up 0 bases, with 7 bases separating them. The CDR3 totals 15 residues. Written as DNA, the CDR3 is TGTGCCAGCAGTTTAGAGGGTGATAGCAATCAGCCCCAGCATTTT. Protein product: CASSLEGDSNQPQHF.

The V call is TRBV4-3, the J call TRBJ2-1; TRBD2 aligns across 14 bases. Germline loops: CDR1 LGHNA, CDR2 YSLEER. CDR3 length: 19 residues. After removal of 4 bases from V and 2 bases from J, the junction contained 10 bases not matched to a gene. The CDR3 reads CASSPKPGLAGVAYNEQFF. CDR3 coding DNA: TGCGCCAGCAGCCCAAAACCGGGACTAGCGGGAGTAGCCTACAATGAGCAGTTCTTC.

This chain connects TRBV29-1 to TRBJ2-5; TRBD2 agrees at 12 bases. Losses at the gene ends were 6 bases for V and 5 bases for J; bases not matched to a gene: 7. The CDR3 runs 14 residues. Germline-derived CDR1 and CDR2 are SQVTM and ANQGSEA. CDR3 DNA sequence: TGCAGCGTGGCTAGCGGGGGGGCCTGGGAGACCCAGTACTTC. It encodes CSVASGGAWETQYF. Drawing the rest from reference TRBV29-1 and TRBJ2-5, the complete variable domain is SAVISQKPSRDICQRGTSLTIQCQVDSQVTMMFWYRQQPGQSLTLIATANQGSEATYESGFVIDKFPISRPNLTFSTLTVSNMSPEDSSIYLCSVASGGAWETQYFGPGTRLLVL.